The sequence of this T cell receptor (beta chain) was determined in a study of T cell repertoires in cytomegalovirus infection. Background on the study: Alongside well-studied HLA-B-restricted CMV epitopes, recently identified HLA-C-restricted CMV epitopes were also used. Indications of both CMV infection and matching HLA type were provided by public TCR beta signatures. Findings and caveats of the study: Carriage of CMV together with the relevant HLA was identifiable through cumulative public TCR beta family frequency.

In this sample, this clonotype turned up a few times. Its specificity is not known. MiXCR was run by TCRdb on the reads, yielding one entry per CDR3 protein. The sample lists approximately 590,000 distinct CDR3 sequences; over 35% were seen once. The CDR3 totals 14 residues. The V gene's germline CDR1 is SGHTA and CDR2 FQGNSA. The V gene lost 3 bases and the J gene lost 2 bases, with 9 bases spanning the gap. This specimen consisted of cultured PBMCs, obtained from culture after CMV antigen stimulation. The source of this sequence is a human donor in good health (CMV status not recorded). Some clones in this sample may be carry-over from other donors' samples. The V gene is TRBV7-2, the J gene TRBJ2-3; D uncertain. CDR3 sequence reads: CASSLFANTDTQYF. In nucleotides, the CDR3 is TGTGCCAGCAGCTTGTTTGCTAACACAGATACGCAGTATTTT.